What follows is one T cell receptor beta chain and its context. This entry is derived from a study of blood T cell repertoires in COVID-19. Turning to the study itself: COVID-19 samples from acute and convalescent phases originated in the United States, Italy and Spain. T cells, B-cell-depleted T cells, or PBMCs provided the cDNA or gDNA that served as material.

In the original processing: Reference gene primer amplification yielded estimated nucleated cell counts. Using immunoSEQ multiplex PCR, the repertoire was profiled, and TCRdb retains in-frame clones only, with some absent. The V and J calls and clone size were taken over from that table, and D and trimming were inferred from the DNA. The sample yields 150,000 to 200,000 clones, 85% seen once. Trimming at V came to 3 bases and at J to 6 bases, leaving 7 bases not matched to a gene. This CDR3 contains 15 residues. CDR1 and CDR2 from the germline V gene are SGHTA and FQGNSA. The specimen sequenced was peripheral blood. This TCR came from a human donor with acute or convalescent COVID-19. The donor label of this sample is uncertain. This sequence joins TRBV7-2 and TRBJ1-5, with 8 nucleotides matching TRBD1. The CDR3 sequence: CASSLEQGGIQPQHF. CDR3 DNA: TGTGCCAGCAGCTTGGAACAGGGGGGGATTCAGCCCCAGCATTTT.